This T cell receptor beta chain was sequenced in a study of T-cell memory formation after mild COVID-19. Regarding the study as a whole: Clones contracting across day 15 to 85 had a balanced CD4/CD8 profile; later expanding clones leaned CD4+.

TCRdb re-called the 5' RACE reads through MiXCR, storing one row per CDR3 protein. The sample yields about 340,000 distinct CDR3 sequences, around 13% seen once. Germline CDR1 SGDLS, CDR2 YYNGEE. The trim removed 2 bases at V and 3 bases at J, leaving 5 bases unmatched. This CDR3 is built from 16 residues. A remark on this clonotype: What it binds is not known.

The sample comprised PBMCs or a T cell subset sorted from them (not recorded which). The genes are TRBV9 and TRBJ2-3; TRBD2 aligns across 11 bases. The clonotype was recovered from a man in his late teens or twenties who had mild COVID-19 (a few samples of this study predate the infection). Cell type and time point are not known. The CDR3 is CASSVSGGAMTDTQYF. CDR3 bases: TGTGCCAGCAGCGTTAGCGGGGGGGCGATGACAGATACGCAGTATTTT.